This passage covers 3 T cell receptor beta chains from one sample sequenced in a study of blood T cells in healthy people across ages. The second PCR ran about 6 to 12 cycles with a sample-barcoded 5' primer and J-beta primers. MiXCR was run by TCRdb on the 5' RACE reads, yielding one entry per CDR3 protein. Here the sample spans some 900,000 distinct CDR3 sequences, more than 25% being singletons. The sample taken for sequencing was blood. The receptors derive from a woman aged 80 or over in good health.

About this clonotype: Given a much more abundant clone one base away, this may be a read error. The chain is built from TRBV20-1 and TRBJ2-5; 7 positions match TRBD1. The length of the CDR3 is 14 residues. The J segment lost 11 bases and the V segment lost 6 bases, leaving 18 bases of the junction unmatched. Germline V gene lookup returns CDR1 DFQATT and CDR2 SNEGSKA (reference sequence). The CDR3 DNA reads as TGCAGTGCCCCGAGGACAGGCGTCATGAATGAGCAGTACTTC. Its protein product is CSAPRTGVMNEQYF.

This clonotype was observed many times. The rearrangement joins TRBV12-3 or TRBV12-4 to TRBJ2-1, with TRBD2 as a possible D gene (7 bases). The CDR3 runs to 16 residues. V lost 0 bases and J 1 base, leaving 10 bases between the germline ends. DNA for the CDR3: TGTGCCAGCAGTTTAGCGGGGGGGCGGTCCTACAATGAGCAGTTCTTC. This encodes CASSLAGGRSYNEQFF.

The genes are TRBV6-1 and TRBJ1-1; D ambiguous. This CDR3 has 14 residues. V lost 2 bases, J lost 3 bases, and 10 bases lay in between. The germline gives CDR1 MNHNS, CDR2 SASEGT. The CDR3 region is CASSESAGYTEAFF. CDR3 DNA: TGTGCCAGCAGTGAAAGCGCCGGATACACTGAAGCTTTCTTT.